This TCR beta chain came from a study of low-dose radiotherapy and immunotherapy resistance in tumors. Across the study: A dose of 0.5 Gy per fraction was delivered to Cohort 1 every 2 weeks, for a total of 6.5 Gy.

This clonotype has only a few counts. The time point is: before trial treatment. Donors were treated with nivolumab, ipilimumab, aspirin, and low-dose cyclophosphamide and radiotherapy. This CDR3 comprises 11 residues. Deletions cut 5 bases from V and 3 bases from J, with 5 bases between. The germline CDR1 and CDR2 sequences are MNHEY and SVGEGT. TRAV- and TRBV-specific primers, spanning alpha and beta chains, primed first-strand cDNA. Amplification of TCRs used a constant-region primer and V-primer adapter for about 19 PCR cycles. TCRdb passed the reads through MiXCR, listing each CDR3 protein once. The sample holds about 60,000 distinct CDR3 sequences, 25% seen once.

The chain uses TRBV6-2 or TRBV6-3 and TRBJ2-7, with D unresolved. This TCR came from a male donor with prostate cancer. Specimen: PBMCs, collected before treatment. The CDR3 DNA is TGTGCCAGCAGTGAGTTCTACGAGCAGTACTTC. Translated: CASSEFYEQYF.